Presented here are 29 T cell receptor beta chains from one specimen sequenced in a study of CD8+ T cells in alopecia areata. RNA, once extracted, was reverse transcribed into cDNA for use as the sequencing template. Sequencing was performed with immunoSEQ multiplex PCR; in TCRdb, only in-frame clones are kept and a portion is missing. The table lists tens of thousands of clones, approximately 58% of them singletons. The sequences come from CD8+ T cells sorted from blood, collected at week 0. All receptors come from a human donor with alopecia areata.

The V and J genes are TRBV11-2 and TRBJ2-1; perhaps TRBD1 as D (5 bases). CDR3 length equals 14 residues. The V gene's germline CDR1 is SGHAT and CDR2 FQNNGV. Trimming left V 5 bases short and J 6 bases short, with 14 bases between. This chain's CDR3 is CASSLLLTANEQFF. The CDR3, as DNA: TGTGCCAGCAGCCTACTACTGACAGCCAATGAGCAGTTCTTC.

V and J are TRBV30 and TRBJ2-7; D unresolved. V shed 2 bases and J shed 0 bases, with 8 bases lying between them. From germline, CDR1 is GTSNPN and CDR2 SVGIG (reference sequence). The CDR3 has 13 residues. The CDR3 DNA follows: TGTGCCTGGAGTATAGGAAGCTCCTACGAGCAGTACTTC. It encodes CAWSIGSSYEQYF. Full variable domain (outside the CDR3, taken from reference TRBV30 and TRBJ2-7): SQTIHQWPATLVQPVGSPLSLECTVEGTSNPNLYWYRQAAGRGLQLLFYSVGIGQISSEVPQNLSASRPQDRQFILSSKKLLLSDSGFYLCAWSIGSSYEQYFGPGTRLTVT.

The genes are TRBV25-1 and TRBJ2-2; 9 nucleotides agree with TRBD1. This CDR3 is built from 14 residues. Losses at the gene ends were 4 bases for V and 3 bases for J; bases not matched to a gene: 0. From germline, CDR1 is MGHDK and CDR2 SYGVNS. CDR3: CASSGTGDTGELFF. The CDR3 DNA sequence: TGTGCCAGCAGTGGGACAGGGGACACCGGGGAGCTGTTTTTT. The full variable domain, with the rest looked up from reference TRBV25-1 and TRBJ2-2, is EADIYQTPRYLVIGTGKKITLECSQTMGHDKMYWYQQDPGMELHLIHYSYGVNSTEKGDLSSESTVSRIRTEHFPLTLESARPSHTSQYLCASSGTGDTGELFFGEGSRLTVL.

V gene TRBV28 combines with J gene TRBJ2-1, with 8 bases that match TRBD2. This CDR3 has 12 amino acids. V gave up 10 bases and J gave up 8 bases; unmatched junction bases: 7. Germline assignment: CDR1 MDHEN and CDR2 SYDVKM. The CDR3 loop is CATGRGTDEQFF. The DNA for the CDR3 is TGTGCCACCGGGAGGGGGACGGATGAGCAGTTCTTC.

This clone was seen more than once but under ten times. J is TRBJ2-7 and V is TRBV4-3; possibly TRBD1 or TRBD2 for D (5 bases each). Germline V CDR1 and CDR2: LGHNA, YSLEER. V dropped 0 bases and J dropped 3 bases, with 9 bases sitting between them. CDR3 length equals 14 residues. For the CDR3, the DNA is TGCGCCAGCAGCCAAGATTGGGGGATCTACGAGCAGTACTTC. Translation: CASSQDWGIYEQYF.

The chain combines TRBV29-1 with TRBJ2-3; D is uncertain. The length of the CDR3 is 13 residues. V was trimmed by 3 bases and J by 0 bases, leaving 7 bases between them. Germline V gene sequence: CDR1 SQVTM, CDR2 ANQGSEA. The CDR3 reads CSVEPDSTDTQYF. CDR3 bases: TGCAGCGTTGAGCCGGATAGCACAGATACGCAGTATTTT.

V gene TRBV5-6 combines with J gene TRBJ2-7, with a tentative D call TRBD2 (5 bases). Looked up from germline, CDR1 is SGHDT and CDR2 is YYEEEE. The V and J ends lost 0 bases and 6 bases respectively, with 19 bases between them. This CDR3 is built from 16 residues. The CDR3 nucleotides read TGTGCCAGCAGCTTGGTCCCCCAGGCACGGGGTTCCGAGCAGTACTTC. Translating gives CASSLVPQARGSEQYF. Combining the CDR3 with reference TRBV5-6 and TRBJ2-7 gives the whole variable domain DAGVTQSPTHLIKTRGQQVTLRCSPKSGHDTVSWYQQALGQGPQFIFQYYEEEERQRGNFPDRFSGHQFPNYSSELNVNALLLGDSALYLCASSLVPQARGSEQYFGPGTRLTVT.

Only a few counts were recorded for this clone. The gene calls are TRBV7-2 and TRBJ2-7; D remains unclear. CDR3 length equals 14 residues. V lost 3 bases to trimming and J lost 2 bases, with 11 bases between them. The germline CDR1 and CDR2 sequences are SGHTA and FQGNSA. The CDR3 coding sequence is TGTGCCAGCAGCTTGGAATGGGATACCTACGAGCAGTACTTC. It encodes CASSLEWDTYEQYF.

Concerning this clone: One junction end does not reproduce the germline sequence, and a read error may be involved. The J gene is TRBJ2-3, the V gene TRBV5-1; no clear D gene. Germline V CDR1 and CDR2: SGHRS, YFSETQ. The CDR3 extends over 15 amino acids. CDR3 nucleotide sequence: TGTGCCAGCAGCATAAGGACGGCTAGCACAGATACGCAGTATTTT. Protein: CASSIRTASTDTQYF.

This chain uses TRBV5-1 with TRBJ2-6; D possibly corresponds to TRBD1 (5 bases). Trimming left V 0 bases short and J 0 bases short, with 7 bases between. Germline CDR1 reads SGHRS; CDR2 reads YFSETQ. The CDR3 contains 16 residues. The CDR3: CASSLDRTSGANVLTF. The CDR3 region has the DNA TGCGCCAGCAGCTTGGACAGGACCTCTGGGGCCAACGTCCTGACTTTC. Together with reference TRBV5-1 and TRBJ2-6, the CDR3 gives the full variable domain: KAGVTQTPRYLIKTRGQQVTLSCSPISGHRSVSWYQQTPGQGLQFLFEYFSETQRNKGNFPGRFSGRQFSNSRSEMNVSTLELGDSALYLCASSLDRTSGANVLTFGAGSRLTVL.

This chain links TRBV4-2 with TRBJ2-2; D possibly matches TRBD1 or TRBD2 (5 bases each). The germline V and J ends were trimmed by 7 bases and 1 base, with 10 bases remaining between them. Germline V CDR1 and CDR2: LGHNA, YNFKEQ. This CDR3 has 14 amino acids. Here the CDR3 reads CASTRDENTGELFF. The CDR3, as DNA: TGTGCCAGCACCCGGGACGAGAACACCGGGGAGCTGTTTTTT.

Details on this clone: Distinct nucleotide sequences in the sample also encode this CDR3. This chain connects TRBV30 to TRBJ1-1; TRBD1 matches 9 bases. Germline V CDR1 and CDR2: GTSNPN, SVGIG (reference sequence). V lost 4 bases to trimming and J lost 1 base; unmatched junction nucleotides: 4. The CDR3 spans 14 residues. The CDR3 DNA reads TGTGCCTGGACACCGGGACAGGGGAACACTGAAGCTTTCTTT. Translating it yields CAWTPGQGNTEAFF. Using reference TRBV30 and TRBJ1-1 for the parts outside the CDR3, the full variable domain is SQTIHQWPATLVQPVGSPLSLECTVEGTSNPNLYWYRQAAGRGLQLLFYSVGIGQISSEVPQNLSASRPQDRQFILSSKKLLLSDSGFYLCAWTPGQGNTEAFFGQGTRLTVV.

This clone has only a few counts. The chain employs TRBV15 and TRBJ1-1; tentative D call: TRBD1 (6 bases). Germline CDR1 is LNHNV and CDR2 is YYDKDF (reference sequence). The CDR3 spans 15 residues. V was shortened by 2 bases and J by 1 base, with 11 bases between the two germline ends. DNA for the CDR3: TGTGCCACCAGCAGACGGAACAGGGCGAACACTGAAGCTTTCTTT. It encodes CATSRRNRANTEAFF. The full variable domain, rest sourced from reference TRBV15 and TRBJ1-1, is DAMVIQNPRYQVTQFGKPVTLSCSQTLNHNVMYWYQQKSSQAPKLLFHYYDKDFNNEADTPDNFQSRRPNTSFCFLDIRSPGLGDTAMYLCATSRRNRANTEAFFGQGTRLTVV.

The V and J genes are TRBV29-1 and TRBJ2-1; TRBD2 is a possible D gene (5 bases). The germline V and J ends were trimmed by 0 bases and 7 bases, with 10 bases remaining between them. Germline values: CDR1 SQVTM, CDR2 ANQGSEA. The CDR3 sequence is 13 residues long. DNA of the CDR3: TGCAGCGTTGAAGACGGGGATGGGAATGAGCAGTTCTTC. It encodes CSVEDGDGNEQFF.

This clone came up a few times. The chain joins TRBV4-1 to TRBJ2-7; 12 bases are shared with TRBD2. CDR1 is MGHRA and CDR2 is YSYEKL in the germline V gene. V gave up 4 bases and J gave up 2 bases; unmatched junction bases: 6. The CDR3 spans 16 residues. The CDR3 loop reads CASSPGTSGFPYEQYF. Written as DNA, the CDR3 is TGCGCCAGCAGCCCCGGGACTAGCGGGTTTCCCTACGAGCAGTACTTC.

The chain carries TRBV6-5 and TRBJ2-7; D gene uncertain. The germline V gene encodes CDR1 MNHEY and CDR2 SVGAGI. V dropped 6 bases and J dropped 3 bases, with 15 bases sitting between them. The CDR3 sequence is 14 residues long. CDR3 nucleotide sequence: TGTGCCAGCAGCTCCGTGACCCACGGCTACGAGCAGTACTTC. Amino acids: CASSSVTHGYEQYF.

This clone was counted between two and nine times. The chain employs TRBV19 and TRBJ2-2; D is ambiguous. Between the trimmed V and J ends, which lost 5 bases and 4 bases, there was a span of 11 bases. This CDR3 comprises 14 residues. CDR1 is LNHDA, CDR2 SQIVND, per germline (reference sequence). The CDR3 reads CASSSEDSTGELFF. DNA of the CDR3: TGTGCCAGTAGTTCCGAGGATAGCACCGGGGAGCTGTTTTTT.

V and J are TRBV29-1 and TRBJ2-1, with unresolved D. With 2 bases removed from V and 0 bases from J, the gap between germline ends came to 11 bases. The CDR3 sequence is 15 residues long. Germline CDR1 reads SQVTM; CDR2 reads ANQGSEA. The CDR3 loop reads CSVEKDLSSYNEQFF. CDR3 sequence (DNA): TGCAGCGTTGAAAAAGACCTGAGCTCCTACAATGAGCAGTTCTTC.

The rearrangement links TRBV7-6 to TRBJ2-1; the match to TRBD2 covers 14 bases. Trimming cost V 5 bases and J 6 bases; bases outside gene matches: 6. Per the germline V gene, CDR1 is SGHVS and CDR2 is FNYEAQ. The CDR3 loop spans 16 amino acids. CDR3 sequence reads: CASSPGLAGGGNEQFF. The DNA of the CDR3 is TGTGCCAGCAGCCCCGGACTAGCGGGGGGCGGCAATGAGCAGTTCTTC. The variable domain in full, completed from reference TRBV7-6 and TRBJ2-1, reads GAGVSQSPRYKVTKRGQDVALRCDPISGHVSLYWYRQALGQGPEFLTYFNYEAQQDKSGLPNDRFSAERPEGSISTLTIQRTEQRDSAMYRCASSPGLAGGGNEQFFGPGTRLTVL.

The chain couples TRBV9 to TRBJ2-3, with TRBD2 as a possible D gene (5 bases). Deletions cut 5 bases from V and 4 bases from J, with 8 bases between. This CDR3 is 12 amino acids long. Germline CDR1 SGDLS, CDR2 YYNGEE. CDR3 nucleotide sequence: TGTGCCAGCAGATGGAGGCCAGATACGCAGTATTTT. Its translation is CASRWRPDTQYF.

This clone was picked up one time. The chain employs TRBV28 and TRBJ1-5; D remains ambiguous. The CDR3 loop spans 12 amino acids. Germline CDR1 reads MDHEN; CDR2 reads SYDVKM. V lost 2 bases and J lost 7, with 6 bases in between. The DNA of the CDR3 is TGTGCCAGCAGTTTACGGTTGCAGCCCCAGCATTTT. Translating gives CASSLRLQPQHF.

This clone was seen a few times. The rearrangement uses TRBV28 and TRBJ2-3; TRBD2 aligns across 14 bases. There are 15 residues in the CDR3. J lost 4 bases, V lost 6 bases, and 3 bases had no gene match. Germline-derived CDR1 and CDR2 are MDHEN and SYDVKM. The CDR3 DNA is TGTGCCAGCAGACGGACTAGCGGGAGGTCAGATACGCAGTATTTT. Its translation: CASRRTSGRSDTQYF.

The chain has TRBV15 and TRBJ2-5, with TRBD2 matching over 14 bases. Unmatched junction bases numbered 15, after V lost 5 bases and J lost 7 bases. The CDR3 is 18 amino acids. Per germline, CDR1 LNHNV and CDR2 YYDKDF (reference sequence). Here the CDR3 reads CATSGSPPGLAGVVTQYF. The CDR3 nucleotides read TGTGCCACCAGCGGGTCGCCCCCGGGACTAGCGGGAGTCGTGACCCAGTACTTC.

This clone was seen only a few times. The chain links TRBV29-1 to TRBJ2-5; D might be TRBD2 (5 bases). The germline CDR1 and CDR2 sequences are SQVTM and ANQGSEA. This CDR3 contains 14 residues. V dropped 4 bases and J dropped 5 bases, with 17 bases sitting between them. CDR3 bases: TGCAGCGTTGGGACGGAGGAAAAATTGGAGACCCAGTACTTC. Amino acid sequence: CSVGTEEKLETQYF.

V usage is TRBV18 and J usage is TRBJ2-7; TRBD1 matches 8 bases. CDR1 is KGHSH, CDR2 LQKENI, per germline. CDR3 length: 14 residues. The ends lost 3 bases at V and 0 bases at J; junction bases unmatched: 1. The CDR3 spells CASSPGTGSYEQYF. As DNA, the CDR3 is TGTGCCAGCTCACCGGGGACAGGCTCCTACGAGCAGTACTTC.

The CDR3 sequence: CASSLGSGSLFF. The CDR3 DNA reads TGTGCCAGCAGTTTGGGTTCAGGAAGTCTGTTTTTT. The genes are TRBV28 and TRBJ1-4, with unresolved D. The germline V gene has CDR1 MDHEN and CDR2 SYDVKM. Deletions cut 3 bases from V and 14 bases from J, with 13 bases between. This CDR3 region has 12 residues.

This chain links TRBV29-1 with TRBJ2-1; 9 bases line up with TRBD2. Trimming cost V 6 bases and J 9 bases; bases outside gene matches: 9. The germline gives CDR1 SQVTM, CDR2 ANQGSEA. The CDR3 sequence is 13 residues long. CDR3 in DNA: TGCAGCGTAGTAGCGGGAGTGGTCGGTGAGCAGTTCTTC. This sequence encodes CSVVAGVVGEQFF.

This clone was picked up a small number of times. The chain has TRBV7-8 and TRBJ2-1; TRBD2 is a possible D gene (7 bases). This CDR3 has 15 residues. Germline V gene lookup returns CDR1 SGHVS and CDR2 FQNEAQ. V dropped 2 bases and J dropped 4 bases, with 12 bases sitting between them. This chain's CDR3 is CASSLSGTIYNEQFF. CDR3 DNA sequence: TGTGCCAGCAGCTTAAGCGGGACAATATACAATGAGCAGTTCTTC. Supplemented by reference TRBV7-8 and TRBJ2-1, the full variable domain reads GAGVSQSPRYKVAKRGQDVALRCDPISGHVSLFWYQQALGQGPEFLTYFQNEAQLDKSGLPSDRFFAERPEGSVSTLKIQRTQQEDSAVYLCASSLSGTIYNEQFFGPGTRLTVL.

This clone was seen only a few times. Within the sample, other DNA sequences also encode this same CDR3. The chain links TRBV27 to TRBJ1-5; 9 bases align to TRBD1. Trimming took 5 bases from V and 0 from J; bases not matched to a gene: 5. CDR1 and CDR2 from the germline V gene are MNHEY and SMNVEV (reference sequence). This CDR3 contains 16 residues. The CDR3 DNA reads TGTGCCAGCAGTGCGACAGGGGGTCATAGCAATCAGCCCCAGCATTTT. It translates to CASSATGGHSNQPQHF.